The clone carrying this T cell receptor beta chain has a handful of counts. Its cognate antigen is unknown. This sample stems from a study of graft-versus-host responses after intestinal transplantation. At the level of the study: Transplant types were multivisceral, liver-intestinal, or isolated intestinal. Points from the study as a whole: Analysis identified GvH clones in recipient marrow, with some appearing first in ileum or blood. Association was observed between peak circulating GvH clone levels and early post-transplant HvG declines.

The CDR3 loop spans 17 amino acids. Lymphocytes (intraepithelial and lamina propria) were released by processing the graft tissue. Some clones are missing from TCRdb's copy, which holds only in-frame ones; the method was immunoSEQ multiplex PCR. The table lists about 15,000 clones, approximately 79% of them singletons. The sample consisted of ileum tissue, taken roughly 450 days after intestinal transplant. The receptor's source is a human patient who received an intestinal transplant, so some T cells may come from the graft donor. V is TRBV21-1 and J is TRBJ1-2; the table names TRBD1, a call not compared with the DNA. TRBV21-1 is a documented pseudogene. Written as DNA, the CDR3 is TGTGCCAGCAGCAATGAAGCCGGGGACAGGGATCGGAATGGCTACACCTTC. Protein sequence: CASSNEAGDRDRNGYTF.